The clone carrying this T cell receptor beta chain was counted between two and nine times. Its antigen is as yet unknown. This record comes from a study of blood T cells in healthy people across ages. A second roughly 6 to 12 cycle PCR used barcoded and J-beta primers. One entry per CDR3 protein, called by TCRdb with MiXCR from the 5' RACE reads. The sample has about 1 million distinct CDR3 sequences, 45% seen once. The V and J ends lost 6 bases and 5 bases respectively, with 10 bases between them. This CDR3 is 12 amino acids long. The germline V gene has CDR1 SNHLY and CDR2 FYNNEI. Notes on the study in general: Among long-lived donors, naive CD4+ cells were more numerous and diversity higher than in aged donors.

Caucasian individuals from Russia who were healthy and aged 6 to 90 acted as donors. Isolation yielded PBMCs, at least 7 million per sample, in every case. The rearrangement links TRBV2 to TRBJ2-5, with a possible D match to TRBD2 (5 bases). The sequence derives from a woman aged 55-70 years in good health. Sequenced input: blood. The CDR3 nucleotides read TGTGCCAGCAGAGGAGGATGGGAGACCCAGTACTTC. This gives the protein CASRGGWETQYF.